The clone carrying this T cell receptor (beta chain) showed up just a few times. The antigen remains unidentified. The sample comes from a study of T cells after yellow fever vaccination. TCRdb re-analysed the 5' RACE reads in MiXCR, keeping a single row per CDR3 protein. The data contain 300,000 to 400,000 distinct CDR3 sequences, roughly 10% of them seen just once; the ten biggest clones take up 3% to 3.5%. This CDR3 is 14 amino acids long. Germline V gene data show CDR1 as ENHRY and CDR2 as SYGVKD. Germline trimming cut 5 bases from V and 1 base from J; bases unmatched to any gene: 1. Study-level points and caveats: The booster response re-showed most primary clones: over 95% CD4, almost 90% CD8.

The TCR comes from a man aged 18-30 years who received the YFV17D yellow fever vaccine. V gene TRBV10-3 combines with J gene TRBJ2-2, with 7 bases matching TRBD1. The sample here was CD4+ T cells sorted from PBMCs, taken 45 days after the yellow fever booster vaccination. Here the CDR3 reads CAISRDRNTGELFF. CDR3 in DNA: TGTGCCATCAGTCGGGACAGGAACACCGGGGAGCTGTTTTTT.